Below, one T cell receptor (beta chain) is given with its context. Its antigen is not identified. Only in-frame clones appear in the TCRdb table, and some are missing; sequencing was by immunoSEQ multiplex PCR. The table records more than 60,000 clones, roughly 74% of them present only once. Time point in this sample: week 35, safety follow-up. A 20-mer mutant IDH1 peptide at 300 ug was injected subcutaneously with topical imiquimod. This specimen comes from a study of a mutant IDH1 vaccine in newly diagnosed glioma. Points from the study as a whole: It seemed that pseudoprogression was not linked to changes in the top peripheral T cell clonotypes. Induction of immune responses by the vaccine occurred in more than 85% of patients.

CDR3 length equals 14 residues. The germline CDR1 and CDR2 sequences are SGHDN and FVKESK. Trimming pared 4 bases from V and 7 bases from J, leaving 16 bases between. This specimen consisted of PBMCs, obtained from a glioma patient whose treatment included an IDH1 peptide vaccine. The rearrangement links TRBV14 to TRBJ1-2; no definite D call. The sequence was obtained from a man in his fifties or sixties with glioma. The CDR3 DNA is TGTGCCAGCAGCCTGACATCCCGCACGGGTGGCTACACCTTC. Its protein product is CASSLTSRTGGYTF.